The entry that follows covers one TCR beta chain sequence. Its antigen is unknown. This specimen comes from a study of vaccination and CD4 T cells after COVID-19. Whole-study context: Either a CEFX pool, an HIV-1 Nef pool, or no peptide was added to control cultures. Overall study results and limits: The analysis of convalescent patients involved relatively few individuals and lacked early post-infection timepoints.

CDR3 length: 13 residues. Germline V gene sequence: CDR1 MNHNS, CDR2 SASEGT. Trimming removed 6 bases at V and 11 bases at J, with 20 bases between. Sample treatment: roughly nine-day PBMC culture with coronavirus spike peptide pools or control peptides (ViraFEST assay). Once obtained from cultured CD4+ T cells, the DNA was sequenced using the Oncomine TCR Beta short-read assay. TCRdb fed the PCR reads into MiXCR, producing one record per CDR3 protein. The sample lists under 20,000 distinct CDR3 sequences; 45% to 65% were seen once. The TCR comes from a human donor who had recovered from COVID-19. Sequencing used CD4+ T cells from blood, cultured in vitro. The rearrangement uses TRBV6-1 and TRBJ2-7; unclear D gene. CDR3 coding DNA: TGTGCCAGCAGGGACGAACGGTGGGGATTGGAGTACTTC. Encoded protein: CASRDERWGLEYF.